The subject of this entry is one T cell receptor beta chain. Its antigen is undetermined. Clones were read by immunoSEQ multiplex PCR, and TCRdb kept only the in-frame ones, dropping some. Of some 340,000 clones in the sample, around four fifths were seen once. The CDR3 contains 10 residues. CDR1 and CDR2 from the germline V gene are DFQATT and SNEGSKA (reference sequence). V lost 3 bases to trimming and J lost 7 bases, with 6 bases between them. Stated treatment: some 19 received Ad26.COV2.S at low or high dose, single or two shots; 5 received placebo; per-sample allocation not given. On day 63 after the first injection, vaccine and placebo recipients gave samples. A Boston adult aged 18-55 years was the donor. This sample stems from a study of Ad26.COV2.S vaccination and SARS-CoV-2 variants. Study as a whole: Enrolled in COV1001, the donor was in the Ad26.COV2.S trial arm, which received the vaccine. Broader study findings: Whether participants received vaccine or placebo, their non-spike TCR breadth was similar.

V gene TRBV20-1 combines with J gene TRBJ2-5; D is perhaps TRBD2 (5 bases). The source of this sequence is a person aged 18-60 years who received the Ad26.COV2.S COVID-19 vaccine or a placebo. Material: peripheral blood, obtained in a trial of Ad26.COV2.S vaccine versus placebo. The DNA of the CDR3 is TGCAGTGCTAGTGCGGGGACCCAGTACTTC. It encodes CSASAGTQYF.